This T cell receptor beta chain was observed in a study of regulatory T cells in long-lasting Graves disease. On the study more broadly: Antithyroid drugs had been taken by newly diagnosed Graves' patients for under 3 months. Study-wide results and caveats: Persistent Graves' patients showed less TCR diversity than newly diagnosed patients showed. Possibly, accuracy suffered from the small sample size.

Points on this clonotype: Antigen unknown. Possible read error: a much larger clone is one base away.

The sample's time point: newly diagnosed GD, antithyroid drugs for less than 3 months. RNA isolated from PBMCs was used to make the TCR library. With iRepertoire HTBI primers and Arm-PCR of CDR3 regions, TCR beta libraries were built. One entry per CDR3 protein results from TCRdb running MiXCR on the multiplex PCR reads. The sample includes approximately 400,000 distinct CDR3 sequences, 15% of them seen just once. V lost 1 base to trimming and J lost 0 bases, with 5 bases between them. Germline loops: CDR1 LGHDT, CDR2 YNNKEL (reference sequence). This CDR3 is 14 amino acids long. A further study also used this sample, focusing on T cells in Graves' hyperthyroidism and ophthalmopathy. That report notes: HTBI primers were the set used in a first-round RT-PCR of the TCR CDR3.

This rearrangement joins TRBV3-1 to TRBJ2-3; D is unresolved. The sequencing used peripheral blood mononuclear cells (PBMCs), collected at new diagnosis, from a patient treated with antithyroid drugs. This sequence was found in a woman in her 30s with Graves disease. This chain's CDR3 is CASSQGISTDTQYF. Written as DNA, the CDR3 is TGTGCCAGCAGCCAAGGGATTAGCACAGATACGCAGTATTTT.